This TCR beta chain emerged from a study of blood T cell repertoires in COVID-19. Here immunoSEQ multiplex PCR was the method, and the copy in TCRdb shows in-frame clones only, minus some. The repertoire includes roughly 380,000 clones, approximately 87% of them detected once, and 1% to 1.5% sits in the top ten. Germline V gene data show CDR1 as SGHVS and CDR2 as FQNEAQ. The trim removed 4 bases at V and 6 bases at J, leaving 8 bases unmatched. The CDR3 totals 14 residues. The origin of this receptor is a man between 25 and 39 years old who had recovered from COVID-19. What was sequenced was PBMCs or T cells enriched from blood (not recorded which). This rearrangement joins TRBV7-8 to TRBJ2-7; 8 bases map to TRBD1. CDR3 nucleotides: TGTGCCAGCAGCTCTCGGACAGGGTGGGGCGAGCAGTACTTC. Translating gives CASSSRTGWGEQYF.